The 29 T cell receptor beta chains reported below all come from one sample, sequenced in a study of persistence of HIV-infected CD4 T cells. The immunoSEQ assay was version 4, run in survey mode. The table came from immunoSEQ multiplex PCR; TCRdb's copy has only in-frame clones and leaves some out. The table shows about 40,000 clones, with approximately 78% occurring only once. The stimulus was an HIV-1 Gag 15-mer peptide pool, roughly 1 ug/peptide/mL. CD40L-negative CD69-negative CD45RO-high memory CD4+ T cells were sorted as populations depleted of antigen-responding cells. Antigen specificity for these receptors is unknown. The starting material was CD4+ T cells sorted from PBMCs after approximately 19-hour stimulation, obtained from a patient who received antiretroviral therapy. Source of these receptors: an adult man with HIV who was CMV-seropositive.

V usage is TRBV6-5 and J usage is TRBJ2-1; D is possibly TRBD1 or TRBD2 (5 bases each). Trimming cost V 5 bases and J 5 bases, with 16 bases left between them. Germline CDR1 is MNHEY and CDR2 is SVGAGI. The length of the CDR3 is 15 residues. The CDR3 sequence is CASSTTGTVNNEQFF. Written as DNA, the CDR3 is TGTGCCAGCAGTACGACCGGGACGGTAAACAATGAGCAGTTCTTC.

The CDR3 sequence is CASRYSMNTEAFF. CDR3 in DNA: TGTGCCAGCAGGTACTCGATGAACACTGAAGCTTTCTTT. The V call is TRBV7-3, the J call TRBJ1-1; no firm D call. Germline CDR1 SGHTA, CDR2 FQGTGA. CDR3 size: 13 residues. Trimming shortened V by 6 bases and J by 0 bases, and 8 bases separated the two germline ends.

V and J are TRBV19 and TRBJ2-1; 8 bases are a match to TRBD2. The J segment lost 15 bases and the V segment lost 7 bases, leaving 23 bases of the junction unmatched. The germline CDR1 and CDR2 sequences are LNHDA and SQIVND (reference sequence). The CDR3 extends over 16 amino acids. This CDR3 reads CASTPFAGQPGLVMFF. The CDR3 region has the DNA TGTGCCAGTACCCCTTTTGCGGGCCAACCGGGACTAGTCATGTTCTTC. Full variable domain (remainder filled in from reference TRBV19 and TRBJ2-1): DGGITQSPKYLFRKEGQNVTLSCEQNLNHDAMYWYRQDPGQGLRLIYYSQIVNDFQKGDIAEGYSVSREKKESFPLTVTSAQKNPTAFYLCASTPFAGQPGLVMFFGPGTRLTVL.

This clone appeared a few times. V is TRBV7-8 and J is TRBJ1-2, with 7 bases lining up with TRBD1. Per germline, CDR1 SGHVS and CDR2 FQNEAQ. The ends lost 5 bases at V and 5 bases at J; junction bases unmatched: 5. The CDR3 has 13 residues. The CDR3 DNA reads TGTGCCAGCAGCCGACAGGGTCGGTATGGCTACACCTTC. Amino acid sequence: CASSRQGRYGYTF.

V gene TRBV20-1 combines with J gene TRBJ2-1; unclear D gene. The germline V gene encodes CDR1 DFQATT and CDR2 SNEGSKA (reference sequence). This CDR3 region has 11 residues. The ends were cut back, 2 bases at V and 10 bases at J, with 9 bases in the middle. The CDR3 protein is CSARPPVEQFF. The CDR3 DNA reads as TGCAGTGCTAGACCCCCAGTGGAGCAGTTCTTC.

This chain joins TRBV15 and TRBJ2-3; D may be TRBD1 or TRBD2 (5 bases each). The CDR3 is 16 residues long. CDR1 and CDR2 from the germline V gene are LNHNV and YYDKDF (reference sequence). Trimming took 1 base from V and 0 from J, leaving 11 bases between them. CDR3 region: CATSRGGTVSTDTQYF. In nucleotides, the CDR3 is TGTGCCACCAGCAGAGGGGGGACGGTAAGCACAGATACGCAGTATTTT. The full variable domain, rest sourced from reference TRBV15 and TRBJ2-3, is DAMVIQNPRYQVTQFGKPVTLSCSQTLNHNVMYWYQQKSSQAPKLLFHYYDKDFNNEADTPDNFQSRRPNTSFCFLDIRSPGLGDTAMYLCATSRGGTVSTDTQYFGPGTRLTVL.

The chain recombines TRBV14 with TRBJ1-1; possibly TRBD1 for D (5 bases). Trimming shortened V by 1 base and J by 6 bases, and 12 bases separated the two germline ends. Germline V gene lookup returns CDR1 SGHDN and CDR2 FVKESK. CDR3 size: 14 residues. The CDR3 loop is CASSQAGGGPEAFF. CDR3 sequence (DNA): TGTGCCAGCAGCCAAGCGGGGGGGGGACCTGAAGCTTTCTTT.

This clone came up a few times. The chain employs TRBV9 and TRBJ1-5; 8 positions match TRBD1. The ends lost 0 bases at V and 6 bases at J; junction bases unmatched: 5. The CDR3 runs 15 residues. Germline values: CDR1 SGDLS, CDR2 YYNGEE. DNA for the CDR3: TGTGCCAGCAGCGTAGCAGGGGGCGCGGGTCAGCCCCAGCATTTT. It encodes CASSVAGGAGQPQHF.

This sequence joins TRBV4-1 and TRBJ1-3, with TRBD1 matching 8 bases. Germline values: CDR1 MGHRA, CDR2 YSYEKL. V lost 5 bases and J lost 4; bases outside the gene matches: 4. The CDR3 has 14 amino acids. The CDR3 DNA follows: TGCGCCAGCAGCGGACAGGGTTGGGGAAACACCATATATTTT. As protein: CASSGQGWGNTIYF.

V is TRBV5-4 and J is TRBJ2-5; 10 nucleotides agree with TRBD2. The CDR3 totals 15 residues. In germline, CDR1 is SGHNT, CDR2 YYREEE (reference sequence). J lost 6 bases, V lost 1 base, and 6 bases had no gene match. The CDR3 protein is CASSLLASGGQTQYF. CDR3 DNA sequence: TGTGCCAGCAGCTTGTTGGCTAGCGGGGGTCAGACCCAGTACTTC. Based on the CDR3 plus reference TRBV5-4 and TRBJ2-5, the full variable domain is ETGVTQSPTHLIKTRGQQVTLRCSSQSGHNTVSWYQQALGQGPQFIFQYYREEENGRGNFPPRFSGLQFPNYSSELNVNALELDDSALYLCASSLLASGGQTQYFGPGTRLLVL.

This chain uses TRBV7-2 with TRBJ2-7; 14 bases match TRBD2. Per germline, CDR1 SGHTA and CDR2 FQGNSA. After removal of 4 bases from V and 9 bases from J, the junction contained 8 bases not matched to a gene. The CDR3 spans 15 residues. The CDR3 nucleotides read TGTGCCAGCAGCTCCGGACTAGCGGGGGGCCAGGGGCAGTACTTC. This translates into CASSSGLAGGQGQYF.

This chain joins TRBV25-1 and TRBJ2-7; 7 nucleotides line up with TRBD1. The CDR3 totals 14 residues. Germline V gene data show CDR1 as MGHDK and CDR2 as SYGVNS. The J segment lost 7 bases and the V segment lost 2 bases, leaving 8 bases of the junction unmatched. The CDR3 sequence: CASSEDRVGGEQYF. In DNA, the CDR3 is TGTGCCAGCAGTGAAGACAGGGTCGGCGGTGAGCAGTACTTC.

The chain employs TRBV13 and TRBJ1-1, with 8 bases fitting TRBD1. CDR1 is PRHDT and CDR2 is FYEKMQ in the germline V gene (reference sequence). J was trimmed by 1 base and V by 5 bases; bases with no gene match: 6. The CDR3 sequence is 15 residues long. The CDR3 spells CASSAAGTGNTEAFF. The CDR3, as DNA: TGTGCCAGCAGCGCAGCCGGGACAGGGAACACTGAAGCTTTCTTT.

This chain links TRBV12-2 with TRBJ2-1; TRBD1, the table's D call, was not compared with the DNA. TRBV12-2 is termed a pseudogene. This CDR3 has 19 residues. CDR3 loop: CASRLDPDRGDISYNEQFF. CDR3 bases: TGTGCAAGTCGCTTAGATCCAGACAGGGGGGATATATCCTACAATGAGCAGTTCTTC.

The chain carries TRBV6-5 and TRBJ1-1; D call uncertain. Trimming removed 2 bases at V and 0 bases at J, with 10 bases between. The CDR3 extends over 15 amino acids. The germline gives CDR1 MNHEY, CDR2 SVGAGI. CDR3 DNA: TGTGCCAGCAGTTACAAACCCCCCATGAACACTGAAGCTTTCTTT. Translating it yields CASSYKPPMNTEAFF.

The V call is TRBV4-1, the J call TRBJ1-4, with D unclear. This CDR3 comprises 14 residues. The germline V gene encodes CDR1 MGHRA and CDR2 YSYEKL. V was clipped by 3 bases and J by 8 bases, with 13 bases between them. CDR3 nucleotides: TGCGCCAGCAGCCATGAATTCAAGCGGGAAAAACTGTTTTTT. The encoded protein is CASSHEFKREKLFF.

The chain recombines TRBV6-6 with TRBJ2-2; D is perhaps TRBD1 (5 bases). With 5 bases removed from V and 3 bases from J, the gap between germline ends came to 13 bases. In germline, CDR1 is MNHNY, CDR2 SVGAGI (reference sequence). The CDR3 is made up of 15 amino acids. CDR3 sequence reads: CASSSPGSYTGELFF. In DNA form, the CDR3 reads TGTGCCAGCAGTAGCCCAGGGTCGTACACCGGGGAGCTGTTTTTT.

V and J are TRBV6-5 and TRBJ1-2; no reliable D call. Between the trimmed V and J ends, which lost 10 bases and 1 base, there was a span of 13 bases. The CDR3 runs to 13 residues. Looked up from germline, CDR1 is MNHEY and CDR2 is SVGAGI. The CDR3 sequence: CATSLELNYGYTF. Here the CDR3 DNA reads TGTGCCACCTCTTTAGAACTTAACTATGGCTACACCTTC.

The chain combines TRBV19 with TRBJ1-1; D remains ambiguous. Trimming stripped 5 bases from V and 0 bases from J, with 4 bases between. The germline CDR1 and CDR2 sequences are LNHDA and SQIVND (reference sequence). CDR3 size: 12 residues. The CDR3 nucleotides are TGTGCCAGTAGTCCTTTGAACACTGAAGCTTTCTTT. Protein: CASSPLNTEAFF.

V is TRBV6-5 and J is TRBJ1-1; D is unresolved. This CDR3 spans 14 amino acids. Trimming took off 2 bases at V and 1 base at J, with 8 bases between the two ends. Germline loops: CDR1 MNHEY, CDR2 SVGAGI. In DNA, the CDR3 is TGTGCCAGCAGTTACGGGCAGAGGAACACTGAAGCTTTCTTT. It yields the protein CASSYGQRNTEAFF.

This clone was counted only a few times. The V call is TRBV4-1, the J call TRBJ1-5, with D hard to call. The ends were cut back, 0 bases at V and 9 bases at J, with 18 bases in the middle. The CDR3 totals 16 residues. CDR1 is MGHRA, CDR2 YSYEKL, per germline. The CDR3 reads CASSQDATEFVWPQHF. In nucleotides, the CDR3 is TGCGCCAGCAGCCAAGATGCGACGGAGTTCGTCTGGCCCCAGCATTTT.

The V and J genes are TRBV28 and TRBJ2-2; 12 bases fit TRBD1. Germline values: CDR1 MDHEN, CDR2 SYDVKM. The CDR3 runs 17 residues. Trimming took 6 bases from V and 5 from J; bases not matched to a gene: 10. The chain's CDR3 is CASRRDRGREWTGELFF. Here the CDR3 DNA reads TGTGCCAGCAGGCGGGACAGGGGGCGGGAGTGGACCGGGGAGCTGTTTTTT.

This chain uses TRBV2 with TRBJ2-2; TRBD2 might be the D (6 bases). The germline V and J ends were trimmed by 1 base and 3 bases, with 9 bases remaining between them. CDR1 is SNHLY, CDR2 FYNNEI, per germline. The CDR3 sequence is 15 residues long. CDR3 sequence: CASSEGGVHTGELFF. The CDR3 DNA reads as TGTGCCAGCAGTGAAGGCGGGGTCCACACCGGGGAGCTGTTTTTT.

V usage is TRBV5-4 and J usage is TRBJ2-5, with a possible D match to TRBD1 (6 bases). Trimming shortened V by 3 bases and J by 1 base, and 10 bases separated the two germline ends. The CDR3 totals 14 residues. Per germline, CDR1 SGHNT and CDR2 YYREEE (reference sequence). For the CDR3, the DNA is TGTGCCAGCAGCTCCGACAGGTCCCAAGAGACCCAGTACTTC. Its translation is CASSSDRSQETQYF. Filled out from reference TRBV5-4 and TRBJ2-5, the complete variable domain reads ETGVTQSPTHLIKTRGQQVTLRCSSQSGHNTVSWYQQALGQGPQFIFQYYREEENGRGNFPPRFSGLQFPNYSSELNVNALELDDSALYLCASSSDRSQETQYFGPGTRLLVL.

This chain links TRBV28 with TRBJ1-1, with 11 bases identical to TRBD1. CDR1 is MDHEN, CDR2 SYDVKM, per germline. Trimming removed 1 base from V and 0 bases from J; junction bases left unmatched: 7. The CDR3 spans 18 residues. The CDR3 DNA reads TGTGCCAGCAGTTTATTTGGGACAGGGGGTTTCATGAACACTGAAGCTTTCTTT. Translating gives CASSLFGTGGFMNTEAFF.

J is TRBJ2-3 and V is TRBV4-1, with D tentatively TRBD2 (5 bases). V was pared by 8 bases and J by 2 bases, with 17 bases between. The germline V gene encodes CDR1 MGHRA and CDR2 YSYEKL. This CDR3 spans 15 amino acids. The CDR3 DNA is TGCGCCAGCGCCCTGGATGGCCGGGACACAGATACGCAGTATTTT. It specifies CASALDGRDTDTQYF.

The chain is built from TRBV6-1 and TRBJ2-7; maybe TRBD1 (6 bases). Germline lookup yields CDR1 MNHNS and CDR2 SASEGT. CDR3 length: 14 residues. Trimming took 0 bases from V and 7 from J, leaving 13 bases between them. CDR3 loop: CASSEAQGRGEQYF. The DNA for the CDR3 is TGTGCCAGCAGTGAAGCACAGGGCAGGGGAGAGCAGTACTTC.

The chain links TRBV10-3 to TRBJ1-4, with TRBD1 as a possible D gene (6 bases). The V end lost 0 bases, the J end lost 6 bases, and 14 bases lay between the germline ends. CDR3 size: 16 residues. CDR1 ENHRY and CDR2 SYGVKD come from the germline V gene. The CDR3 loop is CAISESGGGSYEKLFF. CDR3 DNA sequence: TGTGCCATCAGTGAGTCGGGAGGGGGTAGTTATGAAAAACTGTTTTTT.

The V call is TRBV27, the J call TRBJ1-2; the D is unclear. The CDR3 runs 14 residues. Trimming shortened V by 0 bases and J by 4 bases, and 9 bases separated the two germline ends. Germline V lookup: CDR1 MNHEY, CDR2 SMNVEV (reference sequence). The chain's CDR3 is CASSLSQAGYGYTF. CDR3 nucleotide sequence: TGTGCCAGCAGTTTATCGCAGGCAGGCTATGGCTACACCTTC.